What follows is one TCR beta chain and its context. Germline lookup yields CDR1 GTSNPN and CDR2 SVGIG (reference sequence). This CDR3 region has 11 residues. The V gene lost 8 bases and the J gene lost 0 bases, with 8 bases spanning the gap. How the authors handled the data: Amplifying reference gene primers gave estimates of nucleated cell counts. The table came from immunoSEQ multiplex PCR; TCRdb's copy has only in-frame clones and leaves some out. V, J and clone size derive from that table, while D and trimming were established from the DNA sequence. This table holds over 70,000 clones, about 80% found once. These data originate in a study of blood T cell repertoires in COVID-19. As for the study in general: Acute and convalescent COVID-19 specimens originated in the United States, Italy and Spain. Nucleic acid was either cDNA or gDNA, and it came from T cells, B-cell-depleted T cells, or PBMCs.

The chain recombines TRBV30 with TRBJ2-7; D gene unclear. The specimen sequenced was peripheral blood. This TCR came from an elderly woman with acute or convalescent COVID-19. The CDR3 here is CAGLFSYEQYF. CDR3 sequence (DNA): TGTGCCGGGCTGTTCTCCTACGAGCAGTACTTC.